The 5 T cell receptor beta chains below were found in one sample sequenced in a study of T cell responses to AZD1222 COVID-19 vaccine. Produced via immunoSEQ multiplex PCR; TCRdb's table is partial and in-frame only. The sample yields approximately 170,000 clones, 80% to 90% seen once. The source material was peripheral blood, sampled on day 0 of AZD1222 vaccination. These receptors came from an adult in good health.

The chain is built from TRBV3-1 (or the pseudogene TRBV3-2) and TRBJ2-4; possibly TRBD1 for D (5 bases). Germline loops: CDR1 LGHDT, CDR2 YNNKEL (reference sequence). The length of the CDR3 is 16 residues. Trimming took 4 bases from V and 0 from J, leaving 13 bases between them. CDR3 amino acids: CASSPTMGLAKNIQYF. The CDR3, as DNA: TGTGCCAGCAGCCCTACCATGGGGCTAGCCAAAAACATTCAGTACTTC.

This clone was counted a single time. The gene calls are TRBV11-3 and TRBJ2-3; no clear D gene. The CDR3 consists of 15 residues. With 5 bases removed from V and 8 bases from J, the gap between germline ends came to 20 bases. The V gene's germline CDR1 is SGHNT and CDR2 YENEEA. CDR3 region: CASSPQSGTSTTQYF. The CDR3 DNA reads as TGTGCCAGCAGCCCCCAATCAGGTACGTCCACTACGCAGTATTTT.

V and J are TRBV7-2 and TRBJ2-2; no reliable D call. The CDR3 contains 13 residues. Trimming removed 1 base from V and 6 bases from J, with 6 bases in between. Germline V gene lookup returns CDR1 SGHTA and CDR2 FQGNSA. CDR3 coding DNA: TGTGCCAGCAGCTTAGGGGGTTCCGGGGAGCTGTTTTTT. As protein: CASSLGGSGELFF.

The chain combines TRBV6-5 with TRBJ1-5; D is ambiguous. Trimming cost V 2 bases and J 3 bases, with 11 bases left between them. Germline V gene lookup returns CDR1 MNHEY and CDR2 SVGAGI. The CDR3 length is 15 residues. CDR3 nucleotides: TGTGCCAGCAGTTACGGGCAGAAGAACAATCAGCCCCAGCATTTT. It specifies CASSYGQKNNQPQHF.

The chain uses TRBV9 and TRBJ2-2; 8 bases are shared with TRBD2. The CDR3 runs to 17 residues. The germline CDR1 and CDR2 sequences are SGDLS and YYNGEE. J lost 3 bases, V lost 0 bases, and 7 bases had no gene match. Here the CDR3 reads CASSVAKRRGDTGELFF. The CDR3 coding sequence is TGTGCCAGCAGCGTAGCTAAAAGGCGGGGGGACACCGGGGAGCTGTTTTTT.